This passage covers 27 T cell receptor beta chains from one sample sequenced in a study of CD8+CD57+ T cells in acquired aplastic anemia. Patients chosen for sequencing had CD8+CD57+ cells that had expanded, as shown by flow cytometry. CDR3 and TCR beta VDJ profiling relied on genomic DNA as the template. TCRdb called the reads again in MiXCR, with one record for every CDR3 protein. Among approximately 300,000 distinct CDR3 sequences listed, under 60% were seen once. Material: sorted CD4+, CD8+, or CD8+CD57+ T cells (not recorded which) from PBMCs. All receptors come from a human donor with aplastic anemia.

Remarks on this clonotype: Given a much more abundant clone one base away, this may be a read error. This sequence joins TRBV11-2 and TRBJ1-5; no definite D call. CDR1 SGHAT and CDR2 FQNNGV come from the germline V gene. Trimming left V 5 bases short and J 3 bases short, with 8 bases between. This CDR3 comprises 13 residues. CDR3 in amino acids: CASSQDLNQPQHF. In DNA form, the CDR3 reads TGTGCCAGCAGCCAGGACCTCAATCAGCCCCAGCATTTT.

The rearrangement links TRBV6-5 to TRBJ2-7; D may correspond to TRBD1 or TRBD2 (6 bases each). Germline V gene lookup returns CDR1 MNHEY and CDR2 SVGAGI. This CDR3 comprises 12 residues. Trimming removed 6 bases at V and 4 bases at J, with 10 bases between. CDR3 nucleotides: TGTGCCAGCAGCGGGGGCGCTTACGAGCAGTACTTC. Translated, it gives CASSGGAYEQYF.

The V and J genes are TRBV19 and TRBJ2-3; weak D call: TRBD2 (6 bases). CDR1 is LNHDA and CDR2 is SQIVND in the germline V gene (reference sequence). There are 16 residues in the CDR3. V lost 3 bases, J lost 2 bases, and 15 bases lay in between. As DNA, the CDR3 is TGTGCCAGTAGTATGAGGCGCGGGACCATCACAGATACGCAGTATTTT. As protein: CASSMRRGTITDTQYF.

This rearrangement joins TRBV20-1 to TRBJ2-5; TRBD2 matches at 7 bases. Trimming at V came to 2 bases and at J to 7 bases, leaving 10 bases not matched to a gene. The CDR3 is 14 amino acids. Germline loops: CDR1 DFQATT, CDR2 SNEGSKA (reference sequence). CDR3 nucleotide sequence: TGCAGTGCTAGACTGACGGGGGGTGTGGGGACCCAGTACTTC. Residues: CSARLTGGVGTQYF.

Notes on this clonotype: Mismatch with germline at one junction end may stem from a read error. The chain joins TRBV7-8 to TRBJ2-3, with D perhaps matching TRBD1 or TRBD2 (5 bases each). This CDR3 contains 14 residues. CDR1 and CDR2 from the germline V gene are SGHVS and FQNEAQ. The CDR3 loop is CASGPRGVIDTQYF. The CDR3 DNA sequence: TGCGCCAGCGGACCTCGAGGGGTGATAGATACGCAGTATTTT.

The chain couples TRBV20-1 to TRBJ1-6; D gene uncertain. Trimming took 5 bases from V and 3 from J, leaving 8 bases between them. The CDR3 has 13 amino acids. Germline V CDR1 and CDR2: DFQATT, SNEGSKA (reference sequence). The CDR3, as DNA: TGCAGTGCTGCTAGGGACTATAATTCACCCCTCCACTTT. Amino acid sequence: CSAARDYNSPLHF.

The chain carries TRBV2 and TRBJ2-1; D perhaps matches TRBD1 (5 bases). V lost 4 bases and J 8 bases, leaving 12 bases between the germline ends. The CDR3 contains 13 residues. Germline-derived CDR1 and CDR2 are SNHLY and FYNNEI. CDR3 sequence: CASSVGLDYEQFF. DNA for the CDR3: TGTGCCAGCAGTGTGGGGCTAGATTATGAGCAGTTCTTC.

The chain has TRBV19 and TRBJ2-7, with D possibly being TRBD1 or TRBD2 (5 bases each). CDR3 length: 12 residues. The germline V gene has CDR1 LNHDA and CDR2 SQIVND (reference sequence). Trimming removed 9 bases from V and 5 bases from J, with 14 bases in between. CDR3 DNA: TGTGCCAGCCAAACCGGGACCCACGAGCAGTACTTC. This codes for CASQTGTHEQYF.

This chain links TRBV5-5 with TRBJ2-1; D is perhaps TRBD1 or TRBD2 (5 bases each). The CDR3 spans 13 residues. Trimming pared 4 bases from V and 9 bases from J, leaving 14 bases between. Germline loops: CDR1 SGHKS, CDR2 YYEKEE (reference sequence). The CDR3: CASSIVGAREQFF. The DNA for the CDR3 is TGTGCCAGCAGCATAGTCGGGGCGCGTGAGCAGTTCTTC. The complete variable domain, with remaining parts taken from reference TRBV5-5 and TRBJ2-1, reads DAGVTQSPTHLIKTRGQQVTLRCSPISGHKSVSWYQQVLGQGPQFIFQYYEKEERGRGNFPDRFSARQFPNYSSELNVNALLLGDSALYLCASSIVGAREQFFGPGTRLTVL.

This clonotype showed up many times. The chain links TRBV6-1 to TRBJ2-1; the D gene is possibly TRBD2 (6 bases). This CDR3 contains 16 residues. V was clipped by 3 bases and J by 7 bases, with 19 bases between them. The germline CDR1 and CDR2 sequences are MNHNS and SASEGT. CDR3 coding DNA: TGTGCCAGCAGTGACTTCACACCGGGAGAGGGTAATGAGCAGTTCTTC. It encodes CASSDFTPGEGNEQFF.

In the case of this clonotype: The junction departs from the called germline gene at one end, perhaps through a read error. This sequence joins TRBV7-3 and TRBJ2-2; D may be TRBD1 or TRBD2 (5 bases each). Germline CDR1 and CDR2: SGHTA and FQGTGA. CDR3 length: 13 residues. The CDR3, as DNA: TGTGCCAGCAGCTTAGTAGGGACCGGGGAGCTGCTTTTT. It encodes CASSLVGTGELLF.

Regarding this clonotype: As the CDR3 is not closed by the conserved phenylalanine or tryptophan, this likely results from a read error. The V gene is TRBV7-3, the J gene TRBJ2-5, with D perhaps matching TRBD2 (6 bases). Germline loops: CDR1 SGHTA, CDR2 FQGTGA. The V and J ends lost 2 bases and 1 base respectively, with 11 bases between them. The CDR3 consists of 15 residues. CDR3 sequence: CASSLVGGGQETQYL. The CDR3 coding sequence is TGTGCCAGCAGCTTAGTGGGAGGAGGCCAAGAGACCCAGTACCTC.

This chain joins TRBV7-3 and TRBJ2-3, with D possibly matching TRBD2 (6 bases). CDR3 length: 15 amino acids. Trimming left V 2 bases short and J 2 bases short, with 11 bases between. The germline V gene encodes CDR1 SGHTA and CDR2 FQGTGA. This chain's CDR3 is CASSLVGGSTDTQYF. CDR3 coding DNA: TGTGCCAGCAGCTTAGTCGGGGGATCCACAGATACGCAGTATTTT.

V is TRBV2 and J is TRBJ1-2; TRBD1 is a possible D gene (5 bases). The V end was cut by 4 bases, the J end by 8 bases, with 14 bases between. Germline CDR1 is SNHLY and CDR2 is FYNNEI. The CDR3 is 13 residues long. CDR3 protein: CASSGERGVGYTF. The CDR3 DNA reads TGTGCCAGCAGTGGGGAGAGGGGTGTAGGCTACACCTTC.

Comment on this clonotype: The junction departs from the called germline gene at one end, perhaps through a read error. V gene TRBV5-5 combines with J gene TRBJ2-2, with a tentative D call TRBD1 (6 bases). CDR3 length: 15 amino acids. Germline-derived CDR1 and CDR2 are SGHKS and YYEKEE (reference sequence). DNA of the CDR3: TGCGCCAGCAGCCAAGACAGGTTTAACACCGGGGAGCTGTTTTTT. Translation: CASSQDRFNTGELFF. Together with reference TRBV5-5 and TRBJ2-2, the CDR3 gives the full variable domain: DAGVTQSPTHLIKTRGQQVTLRCSPISGHKSVSWYQQVLGQGPQFIFQYYEKEERGRGNFPDRFSARQFPNYSSELNVNALLLGDSALYLCASSQDRFNTGELFFGEGSRLTVL.

This clonotype was seen ten or more times. V usage is TRBV5-1 and J usage is TRBJ1-3; D is unresolved. Trimming removed 3 bases at V and 1 base at J, with 8 bases between. Germline lookup yields CDR1 SGHRS and CDR2 YFSETQ. The CDR3 loop spans 14 amino acids. The CDR3 reads CASSSSESGNTIYF. CDR3 nucleotide sequence: TGCGCCAGCAGCTCCTCAGAATCTGGAAACACCATATATTTT.

This chain uses TRBV5-1 with TRBJ1-2; weak D call: TRBD1 (6 bases). V was clipped by 5 bases and J by 3 bases, with 14 bases between them. The CDR3 is 14 residues long. From germline, CDR1 is SGHRS and CDR2 YFSETQ. The CDR3 sequence: CASRRNREDYGYTF. The CDR3 coding sequence is TGCGCCAGCAGGAGGAACAGGGAGGACTATGGCTACACCTTC.

As for this clonotype: Lacking the conserved final phenylalanine or tryptophan, this CDR3 likely reflects a read error. The V and J genes are TRBV20-1 and TRBJ2-5; D perhaps matches TRBD2 (6 bases). Per the germline V gene, CDR1 is DFQATT and CDR2 is SNEGSKA (reference sequence). Trimming pared 1 base from V and 5 bases from J, leaving 11 bases between. CDR3 length: 13 amino acids. CDR3 nucleotides: TGCAGTGCTAGAGTTCAAGGGAGGGAGACCCAGTACATC. This translates into CSARVQGRETQYI.

This sequence joins TRBV19 and TRBJ1-1, with 9 bases that match TRBD1. J gave up 0 bases and V 7 bases, and 21 bases lay outside the gene matches. Per the germline V gene, CDR1 is LNHDA and CDR2 is SQIVND (reference sequence). This CDR3 spans 20 amino acids. The CDR3 DNA reads as TGTGCCAGTAAACAGGGAGGCACCGGGACAGGGTCGGCGATGAACACTGAAGCTTTCTTT. Amino acids: CASKQGGTGTGSAMNTEAFF.

In this sample, this clonotype turned up many times. This chain uses TRBV6-6 with TRBJ1-2; TRBD1 agrees at 10 bases. Germline CDR1 and CDR2: MNHNY and SVGAGI (reference sequence). Trimming took 2 bases from V and 2 from J; bases not matched to a gene: 5. The CDR3 spans 16 residues. The CDR3 is CASSYTPGQGNYGYTF. As DNA, the CDR3 is TGTGCCAGCAGTTACACGCCGGGACAGGGGAACTATGGCTACACCTTC.

This chain connects TRBV20-1 to TRBJ2-1, with D possibly matching TRBD2 (5 bases). Germline loops: CDR1 DFQATT, CDR2 SNEGSKA (reference sequence). Trimming removed 5 bases from V and 2 bases from J, with 13 bases in between. The CDR3 totals 14 residues. In nucleotides, the CDR3 is TGCAGTGCTCCGAGAGGGCGCCCCTACAATGAGCAGTTCTTC. Translated, it gives CSAPRGRPYNEQFF.

V usage is TRBV7-8 and J usage is TRBJ1-2; D is perhaps TRBD1 (5 bases). The V and J ends lost 5 bases and 4 bases respectively, with 11 bases between them. Germline V gene lookup returns CDR1 SGHVS and CDR2 FQNEAQ. This CDR3 has 13 amino acids. CDR3 DNA: TGTGCCAGCAGCCCGGAAGACAGCTATGGCTACACCTTC. It codes for CASSPEDSYGYTF.

This clonotype was detected a few times. A single base separates this from a much larger clone, so it may be a read error. This chain joins TRBV6-1 and TRBJ2-7, with TRBD1 as a possible D gene (6 bases). The germline CDR1 and CDR2 sequences are MNHNS and SASEGT. The length of the CDR3 is 13 residues. The V end lost 5 bases, the J end lost 6 bases, and 14 bases lay between the germline ends. The CDR3 sequence: CASSYRTGFEQYF. DNA for the CDR3: TGTGCCAGCAGTTATAGAACAGGGTTCGAGCAGTACTTC.

The rearrangement uses TRBV11-2 and TRBJ2-7; D is uncertain. Between the trimmed V and J ends, which lost 1 base and 3 bases, there was a span of 7 bases. The CDR3 length is 13 residues. The germline V gene encodes CDR1 SGHAT and CDR2 FQNNGV. CDR3 in amino acids: CASSLGPVYEQYF. The CDR3 nucleotides read TGTGCCAGCAGCTTAGGCCCTGTCTACGAGCAGTACTTC.

The chain couples TRBV10-3 to TRBJ2-7; the D gene could be TRBD1 or TRBD2 (5 bases each). The CDR3 contains 15 residues. The V gene lost 6 bases and the J gene lost 3 bases, with 18 bases spanning the gap. Germline V gives CDR1 ENHRY, CDR2 SYGVKD. The CDR3 sequence is CAIRPAGTGLYEQYF. The CDR3 nucleotides are TGTGCCATCAGGCCCGCCGGGACCGGGCTCTACGAGCAGTACTTC.

This clonotype occurred once. The V call is TRBV7-9, the J call TRBJ2-7; D perhaps matches TRBD2 (6 bases). The CDR3 consists of 14 residues. Trimming took off 5 bases at V and 2 bases at J, with 13 bases between the two ends. CDR1 SEHNR and CDR2 FQNEAQ come from the germline V gene (reference sequence). Here the CDR3 reads CASSPAAGPYEQYF. CDR3 nucleotide sequence: TGTGCCAGCAGCCCCGCGGCGGGACCCTACGAGCAGTACTTC.

This clonotype was seen a few times. The chain joins TRBV2 to TRBJ1-5; D gene unclear. The ends were cut back, 7 bases at V and 4 bases at J, with 11 bases in the middle. This CDR3 is 13 amino acids long. The V gene's germline CDR1 is SNHLY and CDR2 FYNNEI. The CDR3 region is CASNLGMNQPQHF. Written as DNA, the CDR3 is TGTGCCAGCAACCTAGGGATGAATCAGCCCCAGCATTTT.